Below are 27 T cell receptor beta chains sequenced from a single sample in a study of human thymus T cells. Using immunoSEQ multiplex PCR, the repertoire was profiled, and TCRdb retains in-frame clones only, with some absent. There are some 130,000 clones in the sample; over 85% occur only once, and around 0.025% lies in the top ten. Thymic resections from corrective heart surgery supplied the tissue. Source material: thymus tissue. These receptors were obtained from a boy under two years old with a congenital heart defect but otherwise immunologically healthy.

This sequence joins TRBV11-2 and TRBJ2-1; 9 bases fit TRBD1. This CDR3 is 16 amino acids long. The germline gives CDR1 SGHAT, CDR2 FQNNGV. V dropped 5 bases and J dropped 7; count of bases not matched to a gene: 12. CDR3 sequence reads: CASSVTGTGPSNEQFF. For the CDR3, the DNA is TGTGCCAGCAGCGTGACCGGGACAGGGCCCTCAAATGAGCAGTTCTTC.

This rearrangement joins TRBV7-2 to TRBJ1-6, with a possible D match to TRBD1 (5 bases). CDR3 length equals 13 residues. V lost 4 bases, J lost 10 bases, and 11 bases lay in between. Germline V gene lookup returns CDR1 SGHTA and CDR2 FQGNSA. Written as DNA, the CDR3 is TGTGCCAGCAGCTGGGGGGGAGGGTCACCCCTCCACTTT. Protein product: CASSWGGGSPLHF.

V is TRBV4-1 and J is TRBJ2-6; D unresolved. Germline assignment: CDR1 MGHRA and CDR2 YSYEKL. This CDR3 is built from 15 residues. Trimming shortened V by 1 base and J by 2 bases, and 6 bases separated the two germline ends. DNA of the CDR3: TGCGCCAGCAGCCAAGTGCGAGCTGGGGCCAACGTCCTGACTTTC. Residues: CASSQVRAGANVLTF.

The V gene is TRBV27, the J gene TRBJ2-2; 11 bases fit TRBD2. In germline, CDR1 is MNHEY, CDR2 SMNVEV (reference sequence). Trimming cost V 1 base and J 7 bases; bases outside gene matches: 8. This CDR3 spans 17 amino acids. The DNA of the CDR3 is TGTGCCAGCAGTTTATTTCCTAGCGGGGGGAGGTACGGGGAGCTGTTTTTT. Its protein is CASSLFPSGGRYGELFF.

This chain links TRBV7-9 with TRBJ2-2, with D possibly TRBD2 on 7 matching bases. The CDR3 totals 16 residues. The germline V gene encodes CDR1 SEHNR and CDR2 FQNEAQ (reference sequence). Trimming took off 2 bases at V and 5 bases at J, with 15 bases between the two ends. CDR3 DNA sequence: TGTGCCAGCAGCTTACCCCCCAGGGGAGGGACCGGGGAGCTGTTTTTT. It translates to CASSLPPRGGTGELFF.

The chain recombines TRBV27 with TRBJ1-5, with D possibly matching TRBD1 (6 bases). V lost 5 bases to trimming and J lost 3 bases, with 20 bases between them. The CDR3 runs to 17 residues. Germline CDR1 and CDR2: MNHEY and SMNVEV (reference sequence). The CDR3 region has the DNA TGTGCCAGCAGTGAATACGTCGGGACAAACTTCAATCAGCCCCAGCATTTT. Protein: CASSEYVGTNFNQPQHF.

This chain links TRBV4-1 with TRBJ2-5; 9 bases are a match to TRBD2. The germline V gene has CDR1 MGHRA and CDR2 YSYEKL. V trimming: 4 bases; J trimming: 3 bases; junction bases outside the gene matches: 12. The CDR3 totals 17 residues. CDR3 region: CASSRSGGASGKETQYF. CDR3 nucleotide sequence: TGCGCCAGCAGCCGCTCGGGAGGGGCTAGCGGGAAAGAGACCCAGTACTTC.

The chain has TRBV27 and TRBJ1-2; 11 bases agree with TRBD1. V was clipped by 5 bases and J by 7 bases; unmatched bases: 12. The CDR3 totals 16 residues. CDR1 is MNHEY, CDR2 SMNVEV, per germline (reference sequence). The CDR3 DNA follows: TGTGCCAGCAGTAAACGGACAGGGGGCACTGGAAGTGGCTACACCTTC. Translation: CASSKRTGGTGSGYTF.

The J gene is TRBJ1-1, the V gene TRBV14; D is undetermined. Germline-derived CDR1 and CDR2 are SGHDN and FVKESK. V was pared by 0 bases and J by 5 bases, with 7 bases between. This CDR3 has 13 residues. The DNA of the CDR3 is TGTGCCAGCAGCCAAGATTATAGAACTGAAGCTTTCTTT. This codes for CASSQDYRTEAFF.

The chain uses TRBV10-2 and TRBJ1-2, with TRBD1 matching 9 bases. The germline gives CDR1 WSHSY, CDR2 SAAADI. V was pared by 6 bases and J by 3 bases, with 8 bases of the junction left unmatched. The CDR3 runs 15 residues. CDR3 sequence reads: CASSRRGQGDYGYTF. CDR3 nucleotide sequence: TGCGCCAGCAGCAGAAGGGGACAGGGAGACTATGGCTACACCTTC.

This chain uses TRBV10-3 with TRBJ1-3; perhaps TRBD1 as D (6 bases). This CDR3 spans 16 amino acids. Germline lookup yields CDR1 ENHRY and CDR2 SYGVKD. Trimming removed 4 bases at V and 2 bases at J, with 15 bases between. The CDR3 region has the DNA TGTGCCATCAGTGGGTCAGGGGAAGTTGCTGGAAACACCATATATTTT. Encoded protein: CAISGSGEVAGNTIYF.

The V and J genes are TRBV5-6 and TRBJ1-1; TRBD1 might be the D (6 bases). CDR3 length: 16 residues. V lost 0 bases and J lost 6, with 18 bases in between. In germline, CDR1 is SGHDT, CDR2 YYEEEE. The CDR3 DNA reads TGTGCCAGCAGCTTGGCCAACGGGGGCGCGATAGCTGAAGCTTTCTTT. Protein: CASSLANGGAIAEAFF.

The V call is TRBV30, the J call TRBJ2-1; no definite D call. V lost 4 bases and J lost 0, with 10 bases in between. Germline CDR1 is GTSNPN and CDR2 is SVGIG (reference sequence). CDR3 size: 14 residues. Here the CDR3 DNA reads TGTGCCTGGAACGGGCTTAGCTCCTACAATGAGCAGTTCTTC. Translated: CAWNGLSSYNEQFF.

This clone turned up a few times. As DNA, the CDR3 is TGCAGCTCCCCTCTGGGCTACGAGCAGTACTTC. As protein: CSSPLGYEQYF. This chain links TRBV20-1 with TRBJ2-7, with no clear D. The CDR3 covers 11 residues. CDR1 and CDR2 (germline): DFQATT, SNEGSKA (reference sequence).

CDR3 sequence reads: CASSSYMARGQGSSYEQYF. The CDR3 DNA is TGTGCCAGCAGTTCATATATGGCCCGGGGACAGGGGAGCTCCTACGAGCAGTACTTC. This chain links TRBV27 with TRBJ2-7, with 10 bases matching TRBD1. The germline CDR1 and CDR2 sequences are MNHEY and SMNVEV (reference sequence). The CDR3 extends over 19 amino acids. V lost 4 bases and J lost 0; bases outside the gene matches: 15.

The chain carries TRBV28 and TRBJ1-2, with no clear D. The CDR3 loop spans 17 amino acids. Germline CDR1 and CDR2: MDHEN and SYDVKM. With 2 bases removed from V and 4 bases from J, the gap between germline ends came to 20 bases. The CDR3 reads CASSLGSQAQTVYGYTF. In DNA form, the CDR3 reads TGTGCCAGCAGTTTAGGCTCCCAGGCTCAAACTGTCTATGGCTACACCTTC.

This chain joins TRBV4-1 and TRBJ2-5, with a tentative D call TRBD2 (5 bases). The CDR3 runs 16 residues. Trimming stripped 4 bases from V and 4 bases from J, with 19 bases between. CDR1 is MGHRA and CDR2 is YSYEKL in the germline V gene. The CDR3 reads CASSRTGPHEGETQYF. The CDR3, as DNA: TGCGCCAGCAGCCGCACCGGGCCCCACGAGGGAGAGACCCAGTACTTC.

The rearrangement links TRBV6-5 to TRBJ1-1; 8 bases agree with TRBD1. The J segment lost 5 bases and the V segment lost 2 bases, leaving 10 bases of the junction unmatched. The length of the CDR3 is 16 residues. The germline CDR1 and CDR2 sequences are MNHEY and SVGAGI. The CDR3 protein is CASSYTTTGGGTEAFF. CDR3 DNA sequence: TGTGCCAGCAGTTACACAACCACAGGGGGAGGGACTGAAGCTTTCTTT.

This rearrangement joins TRBV6-6 to TRBJ1-2; D is ambiguous. The V end was cut by 9 bases, the J end by 2 bases, with 13 bases between. Looked up from germline, CDR1 is MNHNY and CDR2 is SVGAGI (reference sequence). This CDR3 region has 13 residues. The CDR3 region has the DNA TGTGCCAGTAAGATAGGGTTAAACTATGGCTACACCTTC. Its translation: CASKIGLNYGYTF.

The CDR3 bases are TGTGCCAGCAGTTTCGACCCCGGGGGGGCGGGATACGAGCAGTACTTC. Translating gives CASSFDPGGAGYEQYF. V and J are TRBV28 and TRBJ2-7, with 8 bases lining up with TRBD2. The CDR3 loop spans 16 amino acids. The trim removed 3 bases at V and 4 bases at J, leaving 11 bases unmatched. Looked up from germline, CDR1 is MDHEN and CDR2 is SYDVKM.

V gene TRBV9 combines with J gene TRBJ1-3; TRBD1 might be the D (5 bases). CDR1 is SGDLS and CDR2 is YYNGEE in the germline V gene. Trimming took off 4 bases at V and 0 bases at J, with 14 bases between the two ends. This CDR3 spans 16 amino acids. CDR3 in DNA: TGTGCCAGCAGCATCCGACCACAGGTCTCTGGAAACACCATATATTTT. It codes for CASSIRPQVSGNTIYF. Based on the CDR3 plus reference TRBV9 and TRBJ1-3, the full variable domain is DSGVTQTPKHLITATGQRVTLRCSPRSGDLSVYWYQQSLDQGLQFLIQYYNGEERAKGNILERFSAQQFPDLHSELNLSSLELGDSALYFCASSIRPQVSGNTIYFGEGSWLTVV.

The rearrangement links TRBV6-1 to TRBJ1-5; D gene uncertain. V was pared by 6 bases and J by 11 bases, with 11 bases between. The CDR3 is 11 amino acids. The V gene's germline CDR1 is MNHNS and CDR2 SASEGT. CDR3 nucleotide sequence: TGTGCCAGCAGGCCGGATTCGTCCCAGCATTTT. Translated: CASRPDSSQHF.

The chain carries TRBV4-3 and TRBJ1-2; D is unresolved. Trimming removed 0 bases from V and 6 bases from J, with 17 bases in between. CDR3 length: 16 amino acids. Germline V gene sequence: CDR1 LGHNA, CDR2 YSLEER. CDR3 nucleotides: TGCGCCAGCAGCCAAGATCAGTTCTCTGAAAGGGATGGCTACACCTTC. Its protein product is CASSQDQFSERDGYTF.

This chain connects TRBV4-1 to TRBJ2-4, with D possibly matching TRBD1 (6 bases). V was pared by 2 bases and J by 0 bases, with 17 bases between. This CDR3 spans 18 amino acids. Germline V CDR1 and CDR2: MGHRA, YSYEKL. The CDR3 nucleotides are TGCGCCAGCAGCCAAAGCGCAGGGGCAGTACTAGCCAAAAACATTCAGTACTTC. As protein: CASSQSAGAVLAKNIQYF.

The V and J genes are TRBV11-2 and TRBJ1-1, with D maybe TRBD1 (5 bases). The CDR3 sequence is 13 residues long. Germline V gene lookup returns CDR1 SGHAT and CDR2 FQNNGV. V lost 4 bases, J lost 6 bases, and 12 bases lay in between. The CDR3 spells CASSSPDISEAFF. The CDR3 nucleotides are TGTGCCAGCAGCTCCCCGGACATCTCTGAAGCTTTCTTT.

The chain links TRBV5-1 to TRBJ1-2; D gene ambiguous. Trimming took off 2 bases at V and 0 bases at J, with 14 bases between the two ends. This CDR3 is built from 16 residues. Germline CDR1 reads SGHRS; CDR2 reads YFSETQ. CDR3 residues: CASSLSGSHPNYGYTF. In nucleotides, the CDR3 is TGCGCCAGCAGCTTATCAGGAAGCCACCCTAACTATGGCTACACCTTC.

The chain couples TRBV7-9 to TRBJ2-7; D remains unclear. V lost 4 bases to trimming and J lost 3 bases, with 13 bases between them. There are 14 residues in the CDR3. The germline V gene encodes CDR1 SEHNR and CDR2 FQNEAQ (reference sequence). CDR3 amino acids: CASSSGGIGYEQYF. CDR3 nucleotides: TGTGCCAGCAGCTCGGGTGGTATTGGCTACGAGCAGTACTTC.